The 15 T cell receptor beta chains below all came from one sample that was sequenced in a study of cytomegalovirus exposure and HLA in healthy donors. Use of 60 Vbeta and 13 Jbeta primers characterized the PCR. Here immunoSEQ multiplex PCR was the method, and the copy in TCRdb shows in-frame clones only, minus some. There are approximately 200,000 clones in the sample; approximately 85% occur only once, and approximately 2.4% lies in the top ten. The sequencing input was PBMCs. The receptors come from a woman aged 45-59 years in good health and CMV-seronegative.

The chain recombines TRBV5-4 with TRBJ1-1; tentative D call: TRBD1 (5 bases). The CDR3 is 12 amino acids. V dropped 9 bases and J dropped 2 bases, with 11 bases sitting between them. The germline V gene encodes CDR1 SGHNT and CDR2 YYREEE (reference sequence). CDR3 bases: TGTGCCACGATGACAGTCAACACTGAAGCTTTCTTT. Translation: CATMTVNTEAFF.

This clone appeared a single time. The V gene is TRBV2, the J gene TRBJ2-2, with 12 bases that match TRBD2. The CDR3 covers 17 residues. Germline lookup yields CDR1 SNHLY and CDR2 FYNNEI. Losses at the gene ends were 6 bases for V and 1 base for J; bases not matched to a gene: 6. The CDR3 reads CASRRLAGVGNTGELFF. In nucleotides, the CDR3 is TGTGCCAGCAGAAGACTAGCGGGAGTAGGGAACACCGGGGAGCTGTTTTTT.

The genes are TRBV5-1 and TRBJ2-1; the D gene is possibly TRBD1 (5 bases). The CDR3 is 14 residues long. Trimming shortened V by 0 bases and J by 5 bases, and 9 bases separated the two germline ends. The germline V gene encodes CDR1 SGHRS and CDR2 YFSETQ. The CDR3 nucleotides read TGCGCCAGCAGCTTGGAAGGCAGGGACAATGAGCAGTTCTTC. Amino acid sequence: CASSLEGRDNEQFF.

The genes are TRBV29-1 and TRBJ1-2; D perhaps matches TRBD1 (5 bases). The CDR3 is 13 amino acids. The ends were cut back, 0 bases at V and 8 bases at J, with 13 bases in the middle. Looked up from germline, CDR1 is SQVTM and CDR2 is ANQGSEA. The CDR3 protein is CSVEEGQARGYTF. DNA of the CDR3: TGCAGCGTTGAAGAGGGGCAGGCTCGCGGCTACACCTTC. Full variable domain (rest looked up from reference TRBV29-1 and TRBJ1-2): SAVISQKPSRDICQRGTSLTIQCQVDSQVTMMFWYRQQPGQSLTLIATANQGSEATYESGFVIDKFPISRPNLTFSTLTVSNMSPEDSSIYLCSVEEGQARGYTFGSGTRLTVV.

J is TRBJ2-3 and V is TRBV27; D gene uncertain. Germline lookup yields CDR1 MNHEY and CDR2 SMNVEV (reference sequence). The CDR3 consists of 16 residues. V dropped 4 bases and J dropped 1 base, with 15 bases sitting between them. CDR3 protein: CASSSWARSGTDTQYF. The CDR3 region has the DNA TGTGCCAGCAGTTCCTGGGCCCGATCCGGCACAGATACGCAGTATTTT.

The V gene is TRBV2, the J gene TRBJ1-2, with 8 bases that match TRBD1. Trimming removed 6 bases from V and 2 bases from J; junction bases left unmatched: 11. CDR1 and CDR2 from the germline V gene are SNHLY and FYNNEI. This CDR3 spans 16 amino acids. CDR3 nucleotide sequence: TGTGCCAGCAGGGGAAATCCGGGACAGGCAAACTATGGCTACACCTTC. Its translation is CASRGNPGQANYGYTF.

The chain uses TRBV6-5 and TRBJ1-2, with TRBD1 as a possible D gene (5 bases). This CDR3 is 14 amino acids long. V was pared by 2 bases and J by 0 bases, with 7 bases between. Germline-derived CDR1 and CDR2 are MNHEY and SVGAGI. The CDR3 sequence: CASSYRGANYGYTF. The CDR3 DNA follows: TGTGCCAGCAGTTACAGGGGCGCTAACTATGGCTACACCTTC.

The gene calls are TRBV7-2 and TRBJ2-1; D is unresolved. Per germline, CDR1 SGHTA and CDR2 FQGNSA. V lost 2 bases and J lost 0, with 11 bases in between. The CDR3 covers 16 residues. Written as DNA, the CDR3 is TGTGCCAGCAGCTTAAACTCCGCCGACTCCTACAATGAGCAGTTCTTC. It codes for CASSLNSADSYNEQFF. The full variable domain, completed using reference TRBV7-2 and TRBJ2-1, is GAGVSQSPSNKVTEKGKDVELRCDPISGHTALYWYRQSLGQGLEFLIYFQGNSAPDKSGLPSDRFSAERTGGSVSTLTIQRTQQEDSAVYLCASSLNSADSYNEQFFGPGTRLTVL.

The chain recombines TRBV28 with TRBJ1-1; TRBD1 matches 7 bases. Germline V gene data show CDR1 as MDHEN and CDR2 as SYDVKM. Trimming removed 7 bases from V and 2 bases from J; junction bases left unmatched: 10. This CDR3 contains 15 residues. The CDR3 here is CASKGQLLGNTEAFF. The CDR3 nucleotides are TGTGCCAGCAAGGGACAGCTCCTGGGAAACACTGAAGCTTTCTTT.

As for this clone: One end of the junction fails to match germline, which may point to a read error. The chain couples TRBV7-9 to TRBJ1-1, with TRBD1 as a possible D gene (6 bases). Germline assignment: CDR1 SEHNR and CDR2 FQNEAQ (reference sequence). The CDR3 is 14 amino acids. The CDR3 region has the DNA TGTTCCAGCACGCTAGGGACACCGAACACTGAAGCTTTCTTT. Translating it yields CSSTLGTPNTEAFF.

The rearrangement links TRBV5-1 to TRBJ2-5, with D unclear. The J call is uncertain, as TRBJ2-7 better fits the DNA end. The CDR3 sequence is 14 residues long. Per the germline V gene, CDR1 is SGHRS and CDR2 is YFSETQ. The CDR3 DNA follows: TGCGCCAGCAGCTTGGAGGCCTATAACTACGAGCAGTACTTC. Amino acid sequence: CASSLEAYNYEQYF.

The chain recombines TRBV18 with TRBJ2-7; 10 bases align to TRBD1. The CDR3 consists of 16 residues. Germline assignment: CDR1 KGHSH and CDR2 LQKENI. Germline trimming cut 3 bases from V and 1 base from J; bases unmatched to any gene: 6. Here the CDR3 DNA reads TGTGCCAGCTCACCGGTGGGACAGGGGAATTCCTACGAGCAGTACTTC. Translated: CASSPVGQGNSYEQYF.

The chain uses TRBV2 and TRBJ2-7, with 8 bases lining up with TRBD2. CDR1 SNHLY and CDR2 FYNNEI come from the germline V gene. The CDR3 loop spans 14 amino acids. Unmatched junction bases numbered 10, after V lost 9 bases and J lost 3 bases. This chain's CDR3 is CASVLSGVNYEQYF. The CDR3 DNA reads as TGTGCCAGTGTCCTTAGCGGGGTTAACTACGAGCAGTACTTC.

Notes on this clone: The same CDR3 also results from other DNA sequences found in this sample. CDR3 in amino acids: CASSLNRGETQYF. The DNA of the CDR3 is TGTGCCAGCTCACTAAACAGGGGAGAGACCCAGTACTTC. The chain couples TRBV18 to TRBJ2-5; TRBD1 agrees at 7 bases. CDR1 is KGHSH and CDR2 is LQKENI in the germline V gene. J was trimmed by 4 bases and V by 4 bases; bases with no gene match: 3. The CDR3 has 13 amino acids. The full variable domain, with the rest looked up from reference TRBV18 and TRBJ2-5, is NAGVMQNPRHLVRRRGQEARLRCSPMKGHSHVYWYRQLPEEGLKFMVYLQKENIIDESGMPKERFSAEFPKEGPSILRIQQVVRGDSAAYFCASSLNRGETQYFGPGTRLLVL.

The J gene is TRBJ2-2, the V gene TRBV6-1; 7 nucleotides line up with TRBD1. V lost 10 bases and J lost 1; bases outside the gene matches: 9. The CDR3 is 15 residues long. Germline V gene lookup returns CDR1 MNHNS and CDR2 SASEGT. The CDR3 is CATRRGRLNTGELFF. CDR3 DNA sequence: TGTGCCACCAGAAGGGGGCGGCTGAACACCGGGGAGCTGTTTTTT.